This entry concerns a single T cell receptor (beta chain). No antigen is known for it. No base quality values were provided; no much bigger clone lies one nucleotide off. The germline V gene provides CDR1 SGHRS and CDR2 YFSETQ. Reading from cysteine to phenylalanine, the CDR3 counts 17 amino acids. The CDR3 DNA has 51 bases and is translated from base 1. The junction shows trimming of 4 bases on V and 3 bases on J, and the gene matches do not reach 13 bases of it. The record originates from a study of cytotoxic CD8 clonotypes in ibrutinib-treated CLL (dated by TCRdb to 2020 to 2022). Some background on the complete study: In this cohort, around 15 patients were treatment-naive and approximately ten were relapsed/refractory, while around 18 had unmutated IGHV. Responses were partial in approximately 24 patients and complete in 2; after median approximately 67 months follow-up, some 14 stayed in remission and 12 progressed. Samples at response were collected after a median of around twelve months of treatment, with a range of roughly 6 to 36 months. An average of around 250,000 productive templates and some 99,000 productive rearrangements was obtained per sample. Of the 85 to 95 participants in the trial, about 25 had longitudinal samples available. Cryopreserved peripheral blood mononuclear cells were obtained before treatment, at response, and at either sustained remission or disease progression.

For TCR beta library preparation, approximately 2 micrograms of genomic DNA were isolated from cryopreserved PBMCs. High-throughput TCR beta sequencing was performed on longitudinal blood samples from CLL patients receiving ibrutinib monotherapy. The patients took part in an open-label, single-center phase 2 trial of ibrutinib monotherapy. Study-wide findings and limitations: Baseline clonality exceeded that of age-matched healthy donors and correlated strongly with circulating CD8+ T-cell counts. Sustained-remission and progressing patients did not have matched sampling times, and lymph node repertoires were not examined. Clonality increased at ibrutinib response, stayed stable in sustained remission, and fell back toward baseline at progression. Public clonotypes were found to be uncommon and were observed to contract or remain stable during treatment; the increase in clonality was shown to reflect expansion of private clonotypes at ibrutinib response.

A MiSeq instrument was used for deep resolution sequencing, which targeted depths ranging from 1 in 1 million up to 1 in 200,000 T cells, with coverage averaging 10x for each clonotype. The immunoSEQ hsTCRB Kit was used to generate the TCR beta libraries. Processing in the source paper ran as follows. ImmunoSEQ Data Assistant and ImmunoSEQ Analyzer were used for data analysis, and V, D and J genes were assigned according to IMGT definitions. Clonality was computed as one minus normalized Shannon entropy of productive rearrangement frequencies, ranging from 0 to 1. Only overrepresented clonotypes making up at least 0.05% of the repertoire of each patient were included in the public clonotype analysis. Repertoires from more than ten age-matched healthy donors in immuneACCESS were used as clonality controls. This is the immuneACCESS table as TCRdb keeps it, with only in-frame sequences that have V and J called. A part of the clones is gone; compared with another copy, unresolved V genes explain less than half, and the rest is unexplained. V and J calls and clone size are those listed in that table; D and trimming were worked out from the DNA. This sample gives around 310,000 clones in total; 80% of them show up just once. The ten largest account for 6.5% to 8% of the sample.

The sequencing used PBMCs, collected before ibrutinib treatment. This clonotype was obtained from a human donor with chronic lymphocytic leukemia. The V and J segments used are TRBV5-1 and TRBJ2-7, and TRBD2 matches 10 of the central bases. The CDR3: CASSPGLAAGSDYEQYF. The sequenced DNA: TGCGCCAGCAGCCCTGGACTAGCGGCCGGGTCAGACTACGAGCAGTACTTC.